This is a list of T cell receptor beta chains from one sample in a study of blood T cell repertoires in COVID-19. Profiled with immunoSEQ multiplex PCR; TCRdb holds only in-frame clones, not every one. The sample records around 170,000 clones, roughly 84% being singletons. Sequences were obtained from peripheral blood. Receptor source: a woman in her fifties or sixties with acute or convalescent COVID-19. CDR3s include the opening cysteine and the closing phenylalanine or tryptophan. Fields, in order: clone size, V gene, D gene, J gene, CDR3 protein, CDR3 DNA. D genes are given only for firm matches. Not all rows give a size; the values are once, few, many and, for expanded clones, a class.

size: -
V: TRBV3-1/TRBV3-2
D: TRBD1
J: TRBJ1-2
CDR3: CASSPGQGTNYGYTF
DNA: TGTGCCAGCAGCCCGGGACAGGGGACGAACTATGGCTACACCTTC

size: -
V: TRBV19
D: -
J: TRBJ1-5
CDR3: CASSLAEFQPQHF
DNA: TGTGCCAGTAGCCTAGCAGAGTTTCAGCCCCAGCATTTT

size: -
V: TRBV5-1
D: TRBD2
J: TRBJ2-1
CDR3: CASSWDLAGGANEQFF
DNA: TGCGCCAGCAGCTGGGACTTAGCGGGGGGTGCCAATGAGCAGTTCTTC

size: -
V: TRBV30
D: -
J: TRBJ1-2
CDR3: CAWSKWENYGYTF
DNA: TGTGCCTGGAGTAAGTGGGAGAACTATGGCTACACCTTC

size: -
V: TRBV18
D: -
J: TRBJ1-5
CDR3: CASSPIRTAVDQPQHF
DNA: TGTGCCAGCTCACCAATCAGGACAGCCGTAGATCAGCCCCAGCATTTT

size: -
V: TRBV9
D: -
J: TRBJ1-2
CDR3: CASSVDTGSSIYGYTF
DNA: TGTGCCAGCAGCGTAGACACAGGGTCATCCATCTATGGCTACACCTTC

size: -
V: TRBV6-5
D: TRBD1
J: TRBJ1-1
CDR3: CASSYSGTGGATEAFF
DNA: TGTGCCAGCAGTTACTCAGGGACAGGGGGCGCGACTGAAGCTTTCTTT

size: -
V: TRBV19
D: -
J: TRBJ1-2
CDR3: CASSISGNYGYTF
DNA: TGTGCCAGTAGTATAAGCGGGAACTATGGCTACACCTTC

size: -
V: TRBV18
D: TRBD1
J: TRBJ1-1
CDR3: CASSPPDRVEAFF
DNA: TGTGCCAGCTCACCACCTGACAGGGTTGAAGCTTTCTTT

size: -
V: TRBV12-2
D: -
J: TRBJ2-5
CDR3: CASRLLKTAGQETQYF
DNA: TGTGCAAGTCGCTTATTAAAGACGGCGGGCCAAGAGACCCAGTACTTC

size: -
V: TRBV27
D: TRBD1
J: TRBJ1-6
CDR3: CASSSTPGQLYNSPLHF
DNA: TGTGCCAGCAGTTCAACCCCGGGACAGCTTTATAATTCACCCCTCCACTTT

size: -
V: TRBV12-5
D: TRBD2
J: TRBJ2-3
CDR3: CASGLGPGGSTDTQYF
DNA: TGTGCTAGTGGTTTGGGACCCGGGGGGAGCACAGATACGCAGTATTTT

size: once
V: TRBV4-1
D: -
J: TRBJ1-6
CDR3: CASSQDGHSFNSPLHF
DNA: TGCGCCAGCAGCCAAGATGGTCACAGTTTTAATTCACCCCTCCACTTT

size: -
V: TRBV5-1
D: TRBD2
J: TRBJ2-1
CDR3: CASSPPGAGGLNEQFF
DNA: TGCGCCAGCAGCCCTCCGGGGGCGGGGGGCCTAAATGAGCAGTTCTTC

size: -
V: TRBV18
D: TRBD1
J: TRBJ1-1
CDR3: CASSGTVEAFF
DNA: TGTGCCAGCTCAGGGACAGTGGAAGCTTTCTTT

size: -
V: TRBV24-1
D: TRBD1
J: TRBJ2-2
CDR3: CATSDFYRGFGGELFF
DNA: TGTGCCACCAGTGATTTTTACAGGGGGTTTGGCGGGGAGCTGTTTTTT

size: -
V: TRBV3-1/TRBV3-2
D: -
J: TRBJ2-3
CDR3: CASSQSRPLF
DNA: TGTGCCAGCAGCCAGTCTCGACCACTATTC

size: -
V: TRBV7-2
D: -
J: TRBJ2-3
CDR3: CASSLVGAMVTDTQYF
DNA: TGTGCCAGCAGCTTAGTAGGGGCGATGGTAACAGATACGCAGTATTTT

size: -
V: TRBV28
D: TRBD2
J: TRBJ2-2
CDR3: CASSFPGGITGELFF
DNA: TGTGCCAGCAGTTTCCCGGGGGGGATCACCGGGGAGCTGTTTTTT